This TCR beta chain came from a study of T cells after posttransplantation cyclophosphamide. Busulfan-fludarabine conditioning, marrow transplant, and cyclophosphamide on days +3 and +4 were administered. Here immunoSEQ multiplex PCR was the method, and the copy in TCRdb shows in-frame clones only, minus some. The profile covers around 26,000 clones, none occurring a single time. This clone was observed many times. Its antigen remains unidentified. Study observations and caveats: Donor CD8+ memory clones often dominated recipient blood repertoires at later times.

Sequenced material: PBMCs, taken after allogeneic stem cell transplant with posttransplant cyclophosphamide. The receptor was derived from a male patient aged 18 to 35 who received an allogeneic stem cell transplant from a related donor, was CMV-positive, and had no GVHD. The graft donor may be the source of some T cells.

The CDR3 nucleotides are TGTGCCAGCAGCTTAAGTTCAGCGGAGAAATACAATGAGCAGTTCTTC. Translation: CASSLSSAEKYNEQFF. The chain employs TRBV7-9 and TRBJ2-1; possibly TRBD2 for D (5 bases). V shed 2 bases and J shed 4 bases, with 15 bases lying between them. The CDR3 consists of 16 residues. Germline CDR1 reads SEHNR; CDR2 reads FQNEAQ (reference sequence).